The T cell receptor (beta chain) under discussion was sequenced for a study of T cell responses to AZD1222 COVID-19 vaccine. The overall study: Second doses at about 4 or about 12 weeks were pooled. Findings and caveats of the study: The donor cohort was predominantly white British with a female majority, and clonal diversity may have been underestimated. Sampling captured repertoires only after the peak T cell response. The reported proportion of spike-specific TCRs targeting unmutated variant regions was nearly half.

Worth noting for this clone: The antigen is undetermined.

Only in-frame clones appear in the TCRdb table, and some are missing; sequencing was by immunoSEQ multiplex PCR. Of 120,000 or so clones detected, roughly 88% appear once; the ten largest clones hold around 5.6%. V was pared by 3 bases and J by 2 bases, with 14 bases between. CDR1 is SNHLY, CDR2 FYNNEI, per germline. This CDR3 spans 16 amino acids. The sequence derives from an adult in good health. The chain carries TRBV2 and TRBJ2-4; D is perhaps TRBD1 or TRBD2 (6 bases each). The sample was peripheral blood, taken on day 0 of AZD1222 vaccination. The CDR3 DNA reads TGTGCCAGCAGTGATAGGCAGGGGAGGTCCAAAAACATTCAGTACTTC. Protein: CASSDRQGRSKNIQYF.